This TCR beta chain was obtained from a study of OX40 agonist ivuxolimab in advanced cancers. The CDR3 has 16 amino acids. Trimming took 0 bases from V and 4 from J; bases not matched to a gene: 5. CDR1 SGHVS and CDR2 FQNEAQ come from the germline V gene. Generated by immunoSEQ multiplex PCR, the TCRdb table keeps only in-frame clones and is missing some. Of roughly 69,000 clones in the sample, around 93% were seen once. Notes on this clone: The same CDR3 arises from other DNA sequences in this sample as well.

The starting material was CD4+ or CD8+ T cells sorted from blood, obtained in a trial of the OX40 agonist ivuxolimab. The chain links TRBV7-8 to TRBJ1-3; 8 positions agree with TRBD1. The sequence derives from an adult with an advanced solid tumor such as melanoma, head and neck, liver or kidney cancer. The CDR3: CASSLAQGARGNTIYF. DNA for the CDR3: TGTGCCAGCAGCTTAGCCCAGGGGGCACGGGGAAACACCATATATTTT.